The 22 T cell receptor beta chains reported below all come from one sample, sequenced in a study of cytomegalovirus exposure and HLA in healthy donors. With 60 Vbeta and 13 Jbeta primers, the PCR was carried out. Using immunoSEQ multiplex PCR, the repertoire was profiled, and TCRdb retains in-frame clones only, with some absent. The sample yields some 150,000 clones, over 65% seen once. The sequencing sample was made of PBMCs. These receptors were obtained from a young man in good health and CMV-seropositive.

This chain links TRBV6-6 with TRBJ2-7, with D perhaps TRBD1 (6 bases). Germline CDR1 and CDR2: MNHNY and SVGAGI (reference sequence). The CDR3 is 15 residues long. V gave up 0 bases and J gave up 3 bases, with 12 bases separating them. The CDR3 region is CASSYSAGAYYEQYF. The CDR3 DNA sequence: TGTGCCAGCAGTTACTCGGCAGGGGCTTACTACGAGCAGTACTTC.

This clone was seen only once. This sequence joins TRBV2 and TRBJ2-3, with 10 bases identical to TRBD1. Germline V gene data show CDR1 as SNHLY and CDR2 as FYNNEI. This CDR3 comprises 14 residues. Trimming took 6 bases from V and 3 from J; bases not matched to a gene: 3. The DNA of the CDR3 is TGTGCCAGCAGAGGGGACAGGGGTACAGATACGCAGTATTTT. Protein product: CASRGDRGTDTQYF.

The rearrangement joins TRBV28 to TRBJ2-7; no firm D call. The CDR3 is made up of 13 amino acids. Germline CDR1 and CDR2: MDHEN and SYDVKM. With 7 bases removed from V and 5 bases from J, the gap between germline ends came to 15 bases. This CDR3 is CASTFLWANEQYF. CDR3 bases: TGTGCCAGCACCTTTCTTTGGGCAAACGAGCAGTACTTC.

Notes on this clone: Additional DNA sequences in this sample encode the identical CDR3. The chain combines TRBV11-3 with TRBJ2-2, with D maybe TRBD1 (6 bases). The V end was cut by 0 bases, the J end by 5 bases, with 7 bases between. The CDR3 runs 14 residues. The germline CDR1 and CDR2 sequences are SGHNT and YENEEA. The CDR3 here is CASSLEGGTGELFF. CDR3 nucleotide sequence: TGTGCCAGCAGCTTAGAAGGGGGAACCGGGGAGCTGTTTTTT.

The V gene is TRBV6-5, the J gene TRBJ2-7; tentatively, D is TRBD1 (6 bases). Germline V gene data show CDR1 as MNHEY and CDR2 as SVGAGI. This CDR3 has 13 residues. Trimming removed 5 bases at V and 5 bases at J, with 13 bases between. The CDR3 DNA reads as TGTGCCAGCAGTCGATACAGGGAAGACGAGCAGTACTTC. Its protein product is CASSRYREDEQYF.

The chain has TRBV7-2 and TRBJ1-5; 8 bases fit TRBD1. This CDR3 spans 15 amino acids. Trimming cost V 6 bases and J 4 bases; bases outside gene matches: 8. Looked up from germline, CDR1 is SGHTA and CDR2 is FQGNSA. The CDR3 loop reads CASRTRTGQNQPQHF. CDR3 nucleotide sequence: TGTGCCAGCAGAACTCGGACAGGGCAAAATCAGCCCCAGCATTTT.

With regard to this clone: Mismatch with germline at one junction end may stem from a read error. Other nucleotide sequences in the sample specify the same CDR3. The chain is built from TRBV5-4 and TRBJ1-1; D call uncertain. The length of the CDR3 is 14 residues. Germline V gives CDR1 SGHNT, CDR2 YYREEE (reference sequence). In DNA form, the CDR3 reads TGTGCCAGCAGCACCCCACGAGGGAACACTGAAGCTTTCTTC. This sequence encodes CASSTPRGNTEAFF.

Regarding this clone: This sample includes further DNA sequences coding for the same CDR3. J is TRBJ2-5 and V is TRBV28; 9 bases are a match to TRBD1. The CDR3 runs to 13 residues. The V segment lost 6 bases and the J segment 5 bases; nucleotides outside the gene matches: 4. Germline lookup yields CDR1 MDHEN and CDR2 SYDVKM. Written as DNA, the CDR3 is TGTGCCAGCAGGGGACAGGGCTGGGAGACCCAGTACTTC. Its translation is CASRGQGWETQYF.

V gene TRBV19 combines with J gene TRBJ1-5, with 7 bases lining up with TRBD1. Germline V gene data show CDR1 as LNHDA and CDR2 as SQIVND (reference sequence). The ends lost 7 bases at V and 7 bases at J; junction bases unmatched: 7. The CDR3 has 13 amino acids. The CDR3 DNA sequence: TGTGCCAGTAACAAGGGGGCGGAGCAGCCCCAGCATTTT. This translates into CASNKGAEQPQHF.

This clone has only a few counts. The chain links TRBV27 to TRBJ2-7; 10 nucleotides match TRBD1. The CDR3 is 14 amino acids. V was pared by 5 bases and J by 2 bases, with 3 bases of the junction left unmatched. CDR1 and CDR2 from the germline V gene are MNHEY and SMNVEV (reference sequence). DNA of the CDR3: TGTGCCAGCAGTCAGGACAGGGGGGCCTACGAGCAGTACTTC. Protein sequence: CASSQDRGAYEQYF.

V is TRBV19 and J is TRBJ1-6; a possible D gene is TRBD1 (6 bases). Germline V gene data show CDR1 as LNHDA and CDR2 as SQIVND (reference sequence). V lost 2 bases to trimming and J lost 0 bases, with 14 bases between them. The CDR3 length is 18 residues. CDR3 residues: CASSIMRKDSSYNSPLHF. The CDR3 region has the DNA TGTGCCAGTAGTATAATGCGGAAGGACAGCTCCTATAATTCACCCCTCCACTTT.

The chain recombines TRBV7-9 with TRBJ2-3; TRBD2 agrees at 8 bases. Trimming at V came to 1 base and at J to 4 bases, leaving 4 bases not matched to a gene. CDR1 SEHNR and CDR2 FQNEAQ come from the germline V gene (reference sequence). The CDR3 loop spans 15 amino acids. The CDR3: CASSLVAAGADTQYF. CDR3 sequence (DNA): TGTGCCAGCAGCTTAGTTGCAGCGGGAGCAGATACGCAGTATTTT.

This clone was detected a few times. V is TRBV25-1 and J is TRBJ1-4; D remains unclear. The CDR3 contains 18 residues. Germline values: CDR1 MGHDK, CDR2 SYGVNS. Trimming took 6 bases from V and 1 from J, leaving 21 bases between them. The CDR3 region has the DNA TGTGCCAGCAGGCACTTGGCGGGGTCGGACTTAACTAATGAAAAACTGTTTTTT. Its translation: CASRHLAGSDLTNEKLFF.

This chain uses TRBV7-2 with TRBJ1-2, with D uncertain. Germline V gene sequence: CDR1 SGHTA, CDR2 FQGNSA. This CDR3 has 14 residues. V shed 5 bases and J shed 3 bases, with 13 bases lying between them. CDR3 amino acids: CASSHDRRHYGYTF. The CDR3 nucleotides read TGTGCCAGCAGCCACGACCGGAGGCACTATGGCTACACCTTC.

The CDR3 here is CASSFYGTAYEQYF. CDR3 bases: TGCGCCAGCAGCTTTTACGGGACAGCCTACGAGCAGTACTTC. The rearrangement uses TRBV5-1 and TRBJ2-7; 7 bases line up with TRBD1. J was trimmed by 2 bases and V by 2 bases; bases with no gene match: 4. The germline gives CDR1 SGHRS, CDR2 YFSETQ. The CDR3 extends over 14 amino acids.

The CDR3 region is CASALTGRDNEQFF. CDR3 coding DNA: TGTGCCAGCGCCCTGACAGGGAGAGACAATGAGCAGTTCTTC. This chain links TRBV7-9 with TRBJ2-1; the match to TRBD1 covers 7 bases. Germline V CDR1 and CDR2: SEHNR, FQNEAQ (reference sequence). V lost 8 bases to trimming and J lost 5 bases; unmatched junction nucleotides: 9. This CDR3 has 14 residues.

The genes are TRBV2 and TRBJ2-7, with a possible D match to TRBD2 (5 bases). Per the germline V gene, CDR1 is SNHLY and CDR2 is FYNNEI. V lost 6 bases to trimming and J lost 0 bases, with 9 bases between them. This CDR3 is 13 amino acids long. The CDR3 here is CASRAASSYEQYF. CDR3 nucleotide sequence: TGTGCCAGCAGAGCGGCAAGCTCCTACGAGCAGTACTTC.

The chain uses TRBV11-2 and TRBJ1-5; TRBD1 matches 7 bases. Germline CDR1 is SGHAT and CDR2 is FQNNGV. The CDR3 length is 13 residues. After removal of 3 bases from V and 9 bases from J, the junction contained 5 bases not matched to a gene. CDR3 amino acids: CASSLGGQWPQHF. The CDR3 nucleotides read TGTGCCAGCAGCTTGGGGGGACAGTGGCCCCAGCATTTT.

This clone showed up just once. V usage is TRBV28 and J usage is TRBJ2-5, with D possibly matching TRBD2 (7 bases). Germline-derived CDR1 and CDR2 are MDHEN and SYDVKM. The CDR3 contains 16 residues. V was trimmed by 5 bases and J by 6 bases, leaving 22 bases between them. CDR3 in amino acids: CASSQTGRGAWKTQYF. The CDR3 DNA reads as TGTGCCAGCAGTCAAACAGGACGGGGGGCTTGGAAGACCCAGTACTTC.

The chain couples TRBV27 to TRBJ2-2; 12 nucleotides line up with TRBD2. CDR1 MNHEY and CDR2 SMNVEV come from the germline V gene (reference sequence). This CDR3 spans 18 amino acids. The trim removed 5 bases at V and 3 bases at J, leaving 10 bases unmatched. The CDR3 is CASSPFSGTSGHTGELFF. The CDR3 nucleotides read TGTGCCAGCAGTCCTTTCTCCGGGACTAGCGGGCACACCGGGGAGCTGTTTTTT.

V and J are TRBV7-9 and TRBJ1-2, with a possible D match to TRBD1 (5 bases). The CDR3 is made up of 16 amino acids. The V gene's germline CDR1 is SEHNR and CDR2 FQNEAQ (reference sequence). The V gene lost 5 bases and the J gene lost 4 bases, with 20 bases spanning the gap. CDR3 loop: CASSLTAGVRIYGYTF. The DNA of the CDR3 is TGTGCCAGCAGCCTCACGGCGGGGGTCAGAATCTATGGCTACACCTTC.

The chain links TRBV5-1 to TRBJ2-7, with 7 bases identical to TRBD2. The J segment lost 2 bases and the V segment lost 2 bases, leaving 7 bases of the junction unmatched. The CDR3 length is 15 residues. From germline, CDR1 is SGHRS and CDR2 YFSETQ. The chain's CDR3 is CASSFWGGLTYEQYF. The CDR3 nucleotides are TGCGCCAGCAGCTTCTGGGGGGGATTAACCTACGAGCAGTACTTC.